The entry below gives a single T cell receptor (beta chain) sequence along with its context. The data were taken from a study of blood T cell repertoires in COVID-19. The assay was immunoSEQ multiplex PCR, and TCRdb's table has in-frame clones only and misses some. The table includes roughly 100,000 clones, around 90% detected once. The germline V gene has CDR1 SNHLY and CDR2 FYNNEI. Trimming stripped 6 bases from V and 4 bases from J, with 10 bases between. The CDR3 runs to 14 residues. The rearrangement links TRBV2 to TRBJ1-6; D possibly corresponds to TRBD1 (6 bases). The receptor was derived from a middle-aged man with active or convalescent COVID-19. Sequencing was performed on peripheral blood. CDR3 bases: TGTGCCAGCAGCGGACAGACTTATAATTCACCCCTCCACTTT. As protein: CASSGQTYNSPLHF.